This TCR beta chain is from a study of chemoradiotherapy in HPV16-positive cancers. Points from the study as a whole: Candidate HPV-specific clones and E7-related TCR motifs grew in tumor during treatment.

Concerning this clone: Its antigen is still unknown.

Some clones are missing from TCRdb's copy, which holds only in-frame ones; the method was immunoSEQ multiplex PCR. The profile covers 65,000 to 80,000 clones, with 88% appearing a single time and more than 3.5% taken by the ten largest. This CDR3 spans 12 amino acids. Germline loops: CDR1 LNHDA, CDR2 SQIVND (reference sequence). Trimming removed 5 bases from V and 7 bases from J; junction bases left unmatched: 4. The J gene is TRBJ1-1, the V gene TRBV19; 7 nucleotides agree with TRBD1. This clonotype was sampled from a human donor with HPV-associated anogenital cancer. The sample here was blood, taken from a patient who underwent chemoradiotherapy. This CDR3 reads CASSAQGFEAFF. The DNA of the CDR3 is TGTGCCAGTAGTGCACAGGGGTTTGAAGCTTTCTTT.